These 32 T cell receptor beta chains were sequenced from one sample in a study of cytomegalovirus exposure and HLA in healthy donors. The PCR was carried out with 60 Vbeta primers and 13 Jbeta primers. The assay was immunoSEQ multiplex PCR, and TCRdb's table has in-frame clones only and misses some. This table has tens of thousands of clones, roughly four fifths appearing once. The sequenced material came from PBMCs. Source of these receptors: a man aged 35-49 years in good health and CMV-seronegative.

The CDR3, as DNA: TGTGCCAGCAGCCCGAGGGGGAGCTCTGGGGCCAACGTCCTGACTTTC. It translates to CASSPRGSSGANVLTF. The chain links TRBV27 to TRBJ2-6; D is perhaps TRBD1 (6 bases). Germline CDR1 reads MNHEY; CDR2 reads SMNVEV (reference sequence). CDR3 length: 16 amino acids. V lost 6 bases to trimming and J lost 0 bases, with 12 bases between them.

This chain links TRBV15 with TRBJ2-2, with D perhaps TRBD2 (5 bases). Germline V lookup: CDR1 LNHNV, CDR2 YYDKDF (reference sequence). Deletions cut 6 bases from V and 0 bases from J, with 11 bases between. This CDR3 has 15 residues. CDR3 in amino acids: CATRERRANTGELFF. In nucleotides, the CDR3 is TGTGCCACCAGAGAGCGGCGAGCGAACACCGGGGAGCTGTTTTTT.

V and J are TRBV29-1 and TRBJ2-5; 9 bases match TRBD1. After removal of 7 bases from V and 5 bases from J, the junction contained 8 bases not matched to a gene. Germline CDR1 SQVTM, CDR2 ANQGSEA. This CDR3 is built from 13 residues. CDR3 protein: CSADTGGGETQYF. In DNA, the CDR3 is TGCAGCGCCGACACAGGGGGCGGTGAGACCCAGTACTTC.

This chain connects TRBV7-6 to TRBJ2-3, with 12 positions matching TRBD2. The CDR3 loop spans 15 amino acids. V shed 5 bases, J shed 2 bases, and the junction held 2 bases outside the gene matches. Germline V CDR1 and CDR2: SGHVS, FNYEAQ. The CDR3 region has the DNA TGTGCCAGCAGCCGGACTAGCGGGACCACAGATACGCAGTATTTT. It encodes CASSRTSGTTDTQYF.

CDR3 DNA sequence: TGTGCCAGCAGCTTAGCGCAGGGTCGGGTCAATCAGCCCCAGCATTTT. It translates to CASSLAQGRVNQPQHF. This chain links TRBV7-2 with TRBJ1-5; possible D gene TRBD1, 5 bases. V dropped 0 bases and J dropped 3 bases, with 12 bases sitting between them. The CDR3 sequence is 16 residues long. Germline V CDR1 and CDR2: SGHTA, FQGNSA.

V usage is TRBV14 and J usage is TRBJ1-2; TRBD1 matches at 9 bases. The CDR3 runs to 15 residues. Germline trimming cut 4 bases from V and 0 bases from J; bases unmatched to any gene: 3. Germline CDR1 is SGHDN and CDR2 is FVKESK. Written as DNA, the CDR3 is TGTGCCAGCAGCCGCACAGGGGGCTCTAACTATGGCTACACCTTC. Amino acids: CASSRTGGSNYGYTF.

The table lists this clone with a count of one. This sequence joins TRBV5-4 and TRBJ2-5; 13 positions match TRBD2. Germline-derived CDR1 and CDR2 are SGHNT and YYREEE (reference sequence). The CDR3 extends over 15 amino acids. Trimming removed 4 bases from V and 3 bases from J; junction bases left unmatched: 3. The CDR3 reads CASSRTSGSEETQYF. CDR3 in DNA: TGTGCCAGCAGCCGGACTAGCGGGAGTGAAGAGACCCAGTACTTC.

The chain links TRBV11-2 to TRBJ1-2; tentatively, D is TRBD1 (6 bases). Germline V CDR1 and CDR2: SGHAT, FQNNGV. CDR3 size: 13 residues. Between the trimmed V and J ends, which lost 3 bases and 7 bases, there was a span of 12 bases. In nucleotides, the CDR3 is TGTGCCAGCAGCTTCGTTGGGACATCTGGCTACACCTTC. Amino acids: CASSFVGTSGYTF.

V gene TRBV28 combines with J gene TRBJ1-4; possibly TRBD1 for D (5 bases). The CDR3 sequence is 15 residues long. Trimming took off 4 bases at V and 8 bases at J, with 17 bases between the two ends. Germline CDR1 reads MDHEN; CDR2 reads SYDVKM. The CDR3 region has the DNA TGTGCCAGCAGTTCTGTCGGCAGGGTTTCCGAAAAACTGTTTTTT. Residues: CASSSVGRVSEKLFF.

The V gene is TRBV7-9, the J gene TRBJ2-1, with TRBD2 identical over 9 bases. The CDR3 runs 16 residues. After removal of 6 bases from V and 9 bases from J, the junction contained 15 bases not matched to a gene. Looked up from germline, CDR1 is SEHNR and CDR2 is FQNEAQ (reference sequence). The CDR3 spells CASSPQAGGPLSEQFF. The CDR3 bases are TGTGCCAGCAGTCCCCAGGCGGGAGGGCCTCTGAGTGAGCAGTTCTTC.

The V call is TRBV6-6, the J call TRBJ1-3, with D maybe TRBD1 (6 bases). Germline assignment: CDR1 MNHNY and CDR2 SVGAGI (reference sequence). Deletions cut 5 bases from V and 0 bases from J, with 14 bases between. The CDR3 is 16 residues long. The CDR3 is CASSLPGQRSGNTIYF. The DNA of the CDR3 is TGTGCCAGCAGTCTACCGGGACAACGCTCTGGAAACACCATATATTTT.

The rearrangement links TRBV4-2 to TRBJ2-1; 7 bases align to TRBD2. CDR3 length: 16 amino acids. Trimming cost V 1 base and J 0 bases; bases outside gene matches: 3. Germline assignment: CDR1 LGHNA and CDR2 YNFKEQ. The CDR3 sequence: CASSQVRDYSYNEQFF. DNA for the CDR3: TGTGCCAGCAGCCAAGTCCGGGACTACTCCTACAATGAGCAGTTCTTC.

The rearrangement links TRBV30 to TRBJ2-7; TRBD1 matches 9 bases. Losses at the gene ends were 5 bases for V and 6 bases for J; bases not matched to a gene: 8. The length of the CDR3 is 13 residues. The germline gives CDR1 GTSNPN, CDR2 SVGIG (reference sequence). The CDR3 DNA follows: TGTGCCTGGTCCGGGACAGGGTTGTTCGAGCAGTACTTC. Translation: CAWSGTGLFEQYF.

This chain joins TRBV4-2 and TRBJ1-4, with TRBD1 identical over 8 bases. Germline loops: CDR1 LGHNA, CDR2 YNFKEQ. J gave up 7 bases and V 5 bases, and 12 bases lay outside the gene matches. There are 16 residues in the CDR3. The CDR3: CASSSRAAGGGEKLFF. The CDR3 nucleotides are TGTGCCAGCAGCTCACGGGCGGCAGGGGGCGGTGAAAAACTGTTTTTT.

This sequence joins TRBV19 and TRBJ1-1, with D maybe TRBD1 (5 bases). CDR3 length equals 13 residues. Per the germline V gene, CDR1 is LNHDA and CDR2 is SQIVND (reference sequence). Trimming removed 8 bases at V and 4 bases at J, with 14 bases between. The CDR3 loop reads CASAVRQITEAFF. The CDR3 nucleotides read TGTGCCAGTGCCGTACGACAGATCACTGAAGCTTTCTTT. Filled out from reference TRBV19 and TRBJ1-1, the complete variable domain reads DGGITQSPKYLFRKEGQNVTLSCEQNLNHDAMYWYRQDPGQGLRLIYYSQIVNDFQKGDIAEGYSVSREKKESFPLTVTSAQKNPTAFYLCASAVRQITEAFFGQGTRLTVV.

The chain recombines TRBV5-4 with TRBJ2-5; D not certain. The last part of the DNA fits TRBJ2-7 better; the J call may be wrong. The CDR3 contains 12 residues. Per the germline V gene, CDR1 is SGHNT and CDR2 is YYREEE (reference sequence). CDR3 DNA sequence: TGTGCCAGCACCTCGAATAGATACGAGCAGTACTTC. Translating gives CASTSNRYEQYF.

The chain combines TRBV5-4 with TRBJ1-1; 9 bases are shared with TRBD1. This CDR3 spans 15 amino acids. V lost 2 bases and J lost 2; bases outside the gene matches: 4. In germline, CDR1 is SGHNT, CDR2 YYREEE (reference sequence). CDR3 nucleotides: TGTGCCAGCAGCTTCGACAGGGGGACTAACACTGAAGCTTTCTTT. Amino acids: CASSFDRGTNTEAFF.

The chain couples TRBV19 to TRBJ2-7, with 8 bases that match TRBD1. Germline V gene lookup returns CDR1 LNHDA and CDR2 SQIVND (reference sequence). The length of the CDR3 is 15 residues. The V and J ends lost 6 bases and 1 base, in that order; junction bases with no gene match: 8. CDR3 sequence: CASSGQGVRSYEQYF. For the CDR3, the DNA is TGTGCCAGTAGCGGACAGGGCGTACGATCCTACGAGCAGTACTTC.

The genes are TRBV9 and TRBJ2-1, with 11 bases that match TRBD1. The CDR3 contains 15 residues. CDR1 and CDR2 (germline): SGDLS, YYNGEE. Unmatched junction bases numbered 6, after V lost 6 bases and J lost 4 bases. The CDR3 loop is CASTSGQGVYNEQFF. In nucleotides, the CDR3 is TGTGCCAGCACCTCGGGACAGGGGGTTTACAATGAGCAGTTCTTC.

V and J are TRBV12-5 and TRBJ2-5, with 7 bases lining up with TRBD1. Per the germline V gene, CDR1 is LGHNT and CDR2 is FRNRAP. J gave up 2 bases and V 3 bases, and 3 bases lay outside the gene matches. CDR3 length: 14 residues. The CDR3 loop reads CASGFDRVQETQYF. The DNA of the CDR3 is TGTGCTAGTGGTTTTGACAGGGTGCAAGAGACCCAGTACTTC. Together with reference TRBV12-5 and TRBJ2-5, the CDR3 gives the full variable domain: DARVTQTPRHKVTEMGQEVTMRCQPILGHNTVFWYRQTMMQGLELLAYFRNRAPLDDSGMPKDRFSAEMPDATLATLKIQPSEPRDSAVYFCASGFDRVQETQYFGPGTRLLVL.

The chain combines TRBV28 with TRBJ2-1; TRBD2 matches at 14 bases. J lost 7 bases, V lost 0 bases, and 8 bases had no gene match. The V gene's germline CDR1 is MDHEN and CDR2 SYDVKM. The CDR3 has 18 residues. The CDR3 DNA follows: TGTGCCAGCAGTTTATGGACTAGCGGGAGGGCCAGGGAGAATGAGCAGTTCTTC. This gives the protein CASSLWTSGRARENEQFF.

The chain combines TRBV5-6 with TRBJ1-5; TRBD1 aligns across 9 bases. The CDR3 runs to 16 residues. Germline CDR1 is SGHDT and CDR2 is YYEEEE. V gave up 0 bases and J gave up 7 bases; unmatched junction bases: 8. DNA for the CDR3: TGTGCCAGCAGCTTGGCCTGGGACAGGGAGGTACAGCCCCAGCATTTT. It is translated as CASSLAWDREVQPQHF. Drawing the rest from reference TRBV5-6 and TRBJ1-5, the complete variable domain is DAGVTQSPTHLIKTRGQQVTLRCSPKSGHDTVSWYQQALGQGPQFIFQYYEEEERQRGNFPDRFSGHQFPNYSSELNVNALLLGDSALYLCASSLAWDREVQPQHFGDGTRLSIL.

The chain employs TRBV28 and TRBJ2-6; 8 positions match TRBD1. This CDR3 is 18 amino acids long. V shed 4 bases and J 1 base; nucleotides not matched to a gene: 9. In germline, CDR1 is MDHEN, CDR2 SYDVKM. This CDR3 reads CASSSRTGPVSGANVLTF. The CDR3 nucleotides are TGTGCCAGCAGTTCTAGGACAGGGCCTGTGTCTGGGGCCAACGTCCTGACTTTC.

The rearrangement uses TRBV5-5 and TRBJ2-1; TRBD2 is a possible D gene (6 bases). CDR3 size: 20 residues. V shed 1 base and J shed 4 bases, with 27 bases lying between them. Germline assignment: CDR1 SGHKS and CDR2 YYEKEE (reference sequence). The CDR3 here is CASSLNPTGSTNKGYNEQFF. CDR3 nucleotide sequence: TGTGCCAGCAGCTTGAACCCGACCGGGAGTACCAACAAGGGGTACAATGAGCAGTTCTTC.

This chain links TRBV5-6 with TRBJ2-7; 13 bases agree with TRBD2. CDR1 and CDR2 (germline): SGHDT, YYEEEE. With V trimmed by 0 bases and J by 2 bases, 2 bases remained unmatched. The CDR3 contains 16 residues. CDR3 sequence reads: CASSLGLAGGAYEQYF. CDR3 in DNA: TGTGCCAGCAGCTTGGGACTAGCGGGAGGTGCCTACGAGCAGTACTTC. Full variable domain (missing parts from reference TRBV5-6 and TRBJ2-7): DAGVTQSPTHLIKTRGQQVTLRCSPKSGHDTVSWYQQALGQGPQFIFQYYEEEERQRGNFPDRFSGHQFPNYSSELNVNALLLGDSALYLCASSLGLAGGAYEQYFGPGTRLTVT.

The chain combines TRBV2 with TRBJ1-3; the D is unclear. The V end was cut by 7 bases, the J end by 1 base, with 11 bases between. CDR1 and CDR2 from the germline V gene are SNHLY and FYNNEI. The CDR3 length is 14 residues. The CDR3 sequence: CASTMSRSGNTIYF. The CDR3, as DNA: TGTGCCAGCACCATGTCGCGGTCTGGAAACACCATATATTTT.

This sequence joins TRBV19 and TRBJ2-7, with a tentative D call TRBD1 (5 bases). This CDR3 is built from 14 residues. The V gene lost 4 bases and the J gene lost 4 bases, with 14 bases spanning the gap. The germline V gene has CDR1 LNHDA and CDR2 SQIVND (reference sequence). Here the CDR3 reads CASSTSDSKYEQYF. The CDR3 nucleotides read TGTGCCAGTAGTACGAGCGACAGCAAATACGAGCAGTACTTC.

This clone has a handful of counts. The chain carries TRBV28 and TRBJ1-1, with D maybe TRBD1 (6 bases). The CDR3 is 14 residues long. V was trimmed by 4 bases and J by 4 bases, leaving 13 bases between them. Germline lookup yields CDR1 MDHEN and CDR2 SYDVKM. This CDR3 is CASSSYRVGTEAFF. The DNA for the CDR3 is TGTGCCAGCAGTTCGTACAGGGTTGGCACTGAAGCTTTCTTT.

The CDR3 spells CASSLGRAPGTDTQYF. The CDR3 DNA is TGTGCCAGCAGCTTGGGGCGGGCCCCCGGCACAGATACGCAGTATTTT. This chain uses TRBV5-8 with TRBJ2-3; D is perhaps TRBD2 (5 bases). Germline CDR1 and CDR2: SGHTS and YDEGEE. The CDR3 runs 16 residues. V was trimmed by 0 bases and J by 1 base, leaving 12 bases between them.

V is TRBV29-1 and J is TRBJ1-1; possibly TRBD1 for D (5 bases). CDR1 is SQVTM and CDR2 is ANQGSEA in the germline V gene. V lost 7 bases, J lost 1 base, and 10 bases lay in between. The CDR3 extends over 12 amino acids. The CDR3 region has the DNA TGCAGCGGGTACAGGTCGAACACTGAAGCTTTCTTT. Protein sequence: CSGYRSNTEAFF.

The chain employs TRBV5-3 and TRBJ1-3, with 10 bases identical to TRBD1. TRBV5-3 is assigned to the ORF class and has an uncertain function. Unmatched junction bases numbered 4, after V lost 7 bases and J lost 0 bases. The CDR3 loop spans 15 amino acids. CDR3 loop: CARPGQGHSGNTIYF. The CDR3 coding sequence is TGTGCCAGACCGGGACAGGGGCACTCTGGAAACACCATATATTTT.

V usage is TRBV19 and J usage is TRBJ1-2; 7 nucleotides match TRBD1. V was clipped by 4 bases and J by 5 bases; unmatched bases: 16. Per the germline V gene, CDR1 is LNHDA and CDR2 is SQIVND (reference sequence). This CDR3 has 17 residues. CDR3 residues: CASSTLGTAKSSYGYTF. Here the CDR3 DNA reads TGTGCCAGTAGTACCCTCGGGACAGCAAAATCTTCTTATGGCTACACCTTC.